These 10 T cell receptor beta chains were all obtained from the same sample, sequenced in a study of regulatory T cells in long-lasting Graves disease. Combining iRepertoire HTBI primers with Arm-PCR of CDR3 regions, the authors built TCR beta libraries. A single record per CDR3 protein comes from TCRdb applying MiXCR to the multiplex PCR reads. The sample yields 510,000 or so distinct CDR3 sequences, approximately 12% seen once. The time point denotes: newly diagnosed GD, antithyroid drugs for less than 3 months. The TCR library was made from RNA that had been extracted from PBMCs in TRIzol. This sample was also put to use in a study of T cells in Graves' hyperthyroidism and ophthalmopathy.

The specimen comprised peripheral blood mononuclear cells (PBMCs), sampled at new diagnosis, from a patient treated with antithyroid drugs. These TCRs come from a woman in her twenties or thirties with Graves disease.

The chain joins TRBV19 to TRBJ1-6; no clear D gene. The CDR3 is 14 amino acids. Germline CDR1 and CDR2: LNHDA and SQIVND (reference sequence). V lost 4 bases, J lost 4 bases, and 8 bases lay in between. CDR3 region: CASSNQRYNSPLHF. The CDR3 nucleotides are TGTGCCAGTAGTAACCAGCGTTATAATTCACCCCTCCACTTT.

In regard to this clonotype: A read error may explain this, as a much larger clone is one base away. This rearrangement joins TRBV4-3 to TRBJ1-3; unclear D gene. The ends were cut back, 1 base at V and 8 bases at J, with 3 bases in the middle. CDR1 and CDR2 from the germline V gene are LGHNA and YSLEER. The CDR3 has 11 amino acids. The CDR3 protein is CASSQGYTIYF. The CDR3 nucleotides are TGCGCCAGCAGCCAAGGGTACACCATATATTTT.

This clonotype occurred many times. J is TRBJ1-1 and V is TRBV5-6; D not resolved. Between the trimmed V and J ends, which lost 2 bases and 1 base, there was a span of 9 bases. Looked up from germline, CDR1 is SGHDT and CDR2 is YYEEEE. The CDR3 runs 14 residues. CDR3: CASSLQTWNTEAFF. Written as DNA, the CDR3 is TGTGCCAGCAGCTTACAAACCTGGAACACTGAAGCTTTCTTT.

The chain has TRBV24-1 and TRBJ1-5, with TRBD1 as a possible D gene (6 bases). Germline CDR1 KGHDR, CDR2 SFDVKD. The CDR3 is made up of 16 amino acids. V dropped 4 bases and J dropped 2 bases, with 14 bases sitting between them. The CDR3: CATSDSGQTGNQPQHF. Here the CDR3 DNA reads TGTGCCACCAGTGACTCCGGACAGACGGGCAATCAGCCCCAGCATTTT.

V usage is TRBV20-1 and J usage is TRBJ1-2; 8 positions agree with TRBD1. In germline, CDR1 is DFQATT, CDR2 SNEGSKA (reference sequence). Trimming removed 3 bases from V and 6 bases from J; junction bases left unmatched: 21. CDR3 size: 18 residues. The CDR3 reads CSASAFETGVRLQHGYTF. The CDR3 DNA reads TGCAGTGCTAGTGCCTTTGAGACAGGGGTTCGCCTACAGCATGGCTACACCTTC.

The chain recombines TRBV27 with TRBJ1-1, with D possibly being TRBD1 (5 bases). Per the germline V gene, CDR1 is MNHEY and CDR2 is SMNVEV (reference sequence). The length of the CDR3 is 14 residues. V lost 3 bases and J lost 4, with 12 bases in between. The DNA of the CDR3 is TGTGCCAGCAGTTTTGGGGGGAGCAGCACTGAAGCTTTCTTT. This sequence encodes CASSFGGSSTEAFF.

This clonotype showed up many times. The chain is built from TRBV2 and TRBJ1-2; 8 bases align to TRBD1. The V gene end was trimmed by 6 bases and the J gene end by 3 bases; junction bases not matched to a gene: 6. This CDR3 is built from 14 residues. Germline CDR1 reads SNHLY; CDR2 reads FYNNEI. CDR3 loop: CASRTGTGYYGYTF. CDR3 nucleotides: TGTGCCAGCAGAACCGGGACAGGATACTATGGCTACACCTTC.

This clonotype was recorded many times. The CDR3 sequence: CASHRGGRAWDEQFF. The CDR3 region has the DNA TGTGCCAGCCATAGGGGCGGGAGGGCCTGGGATGAGCAGTTCTTC. The chain carries TRBV7-2 and TRBJ2-1, with 9 bases identical to TRBD2. V lost 8 bases to trimming and J lost 8 bases; unmatched junction nucleotides: 13. Germline loops: CDR1 SGHTA, CDR2 FQGNSA. The CDR3 sequence is 15 residues long.

This clonotype was counted at least ten times. V and J are TRBV6-2 or TRBV6-3 and TRBJ2-6; tentatively, D is TRBD1 (5 bases). This CDR3 comprises 15 residues. The germline CDR1 and CDR2 sequences are MNHEY and SVGEGT. Trimming removed 7 bases from V and 1 base from J, with 11 bases in between. CDR3 DNA: TGTGCCAGCACCCCCCAGGGATCTGGGGCCAACGTCCTGACTTTC. Encoded protein: CASTPQGSGANVLTF.

This sequence joins TRBV3-1 and TRBJ2-4; a weak D match, TRBD1 (6 bases). V lost 5 bases, J lost 2 bases, and 10 bases lay in between. Germline V lookup: CDR1 LGHDT, CDR2 YNNKEL (reference sequence). This CDR3 has 14 residues. The DNA of the CDR3 is TGTGCCAGCAGCTCACAGGGATCCAAAAACATTCAGTACTTC. It codes for CASSSQGSKNIQYF. The full variable domain, with the rest looked up from reference TRBV3-1 and TRBJ2-4, is DTAVSQTPKYLVTQMGNDKSIKCEQNLGHDTMYWYKQDSKKFLKIMFSYNNKELIINETVPNRFSPKSPDKAHLNLHINSLELGDSAVYFCASSSQGSKNIQYFGAGTRLSVL.